The sequence of this TCR beta chain was determined in a study of memory CD4+ T cells and cytomegalovirus serostatus. Study-level findings and limits: The CMV-associated TCR signature appears largely within the CD4+ memory repertoire. CD4+ memory repertoires contained about two fifths of the roughly 150 reported CMV TCRbeta sequences. Median bootstrapped AUC for CMV status was just under 0.97 originally, just under 0.93 US-trained.

Clones were sequenced by immunoSEQ multiplex PCR, and TCRdb holds only the in-frame ones, with some missing. This sample yields 50,000 to 65,000 clones, of which 70% to 75% are seen a single time; more than 2.5% belongs to the top ten. This clone appeared a few times. No antigen is known for it. Single viable CD3+CD4+CD8-CD45RO+ cells were sorted as the memory CD4+ T cells. CDR3 length: 13 residues. V gave up 10 bases and J gave up 8 bases; unmatched junction bases: 10. CDR1 and CDR2 (germline): MNHNS, SASEGT. This clonotype was sampled from an adult in good health and CMV-seropositive. Sequences were obtained from memory CD4+ T cells from blood. J is TRBJ1-1 and V is TRBV6-1; 10 bases are shared with TRBD1. CDR3 nucleotide sequence: TGTGCCACATCAAGGGACAGGGGTCCGGAAGCTTTCTTT. It encodes CATSRDRGPEAFF.